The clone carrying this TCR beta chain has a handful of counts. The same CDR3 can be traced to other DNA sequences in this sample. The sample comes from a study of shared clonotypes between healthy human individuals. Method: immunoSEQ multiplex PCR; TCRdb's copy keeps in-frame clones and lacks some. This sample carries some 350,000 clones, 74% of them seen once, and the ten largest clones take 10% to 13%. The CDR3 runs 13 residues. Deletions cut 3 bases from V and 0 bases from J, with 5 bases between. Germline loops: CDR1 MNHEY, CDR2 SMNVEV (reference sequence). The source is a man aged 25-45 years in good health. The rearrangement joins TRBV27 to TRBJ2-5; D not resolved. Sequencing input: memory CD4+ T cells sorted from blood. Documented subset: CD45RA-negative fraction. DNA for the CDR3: TGTGCCAGCAGTTTTAAATACCAAGAGACCCAGTACTTC. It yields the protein CASSFKYQETQYF.